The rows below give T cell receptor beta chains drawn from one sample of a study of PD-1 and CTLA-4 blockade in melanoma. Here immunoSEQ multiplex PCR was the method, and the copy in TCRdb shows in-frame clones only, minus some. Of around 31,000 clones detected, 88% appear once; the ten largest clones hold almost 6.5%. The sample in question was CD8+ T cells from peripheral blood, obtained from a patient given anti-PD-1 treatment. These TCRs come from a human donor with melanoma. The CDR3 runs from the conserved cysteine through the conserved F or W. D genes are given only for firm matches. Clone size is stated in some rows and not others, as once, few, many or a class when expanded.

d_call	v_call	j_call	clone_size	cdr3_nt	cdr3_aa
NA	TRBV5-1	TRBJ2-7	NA	TGCGCCAGCAGCTTCCCACCGGGTGGGGACTACGAGCAGTACTTC	CASSFPPGGDYEQYF
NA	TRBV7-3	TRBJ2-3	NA	TGTGCCAGCAGCTTAACCCCCCGGAGCACAGATACGCAGTATTTT	CASSLTPRSTDTQYF
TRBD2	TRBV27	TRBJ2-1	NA	TGTGCCAGCAGTTCGGGACTATATGAGCAGTTCTTC	CASSSGLYEQFF
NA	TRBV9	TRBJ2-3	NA	TGTGCCAGCAGCCAGAGGGGGGCCCGCACAGATACGCAGTATTTT	CASSQRGARTDTQYF
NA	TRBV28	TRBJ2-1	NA	TGTGCCAGCAGTATACGACAGACCTACAATGAGCAGTTCTTC	CASSIRQTYNEQFF
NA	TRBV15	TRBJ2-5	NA	TGTGCCACCAGCAGAGGTTCAGAGACCCAGTACTTC	CATSRGSETQYF
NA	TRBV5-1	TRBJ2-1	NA	TGCGCCAGCAGCTTCTATCGCCGGGATGAGCAGTTCTTC	CASSFYRRDEQFF
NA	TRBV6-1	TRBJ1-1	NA	TGTGCCAGCAGTGAACCCTATACGGGAGACACTGAAGCTTTCTTT	CASSEPYTGDTEAFF
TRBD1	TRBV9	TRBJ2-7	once	TGTGCCAGCAGCGCCGGGACAGGGCTTTACGAGCAGTACTTC	CASSAGTGLYEQYF
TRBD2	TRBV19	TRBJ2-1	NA	TGTGCCAGTAGTACCCTAGCGGGGGGGTATGAGCAGTTCTTC	CASSTLAGGYEQFF
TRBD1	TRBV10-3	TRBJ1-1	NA	TGTGCCATCAGTGGGGGACAGCTGAACACTGAAGCTTTCTTT	CAISGGQLNTEAFF
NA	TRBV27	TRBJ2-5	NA	TGTGCCAGCAGCCCCCTGGGGTTACAAGAGACCCAGTACTTC	CASSPLGLQETQYF
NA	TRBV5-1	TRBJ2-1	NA	TGCGCCAGCAGTCCCGGCACTTCAAACAATGAGCAGTTCTTC	CASSPGTSNNEQFF
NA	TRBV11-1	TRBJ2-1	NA	TGTGCCAGCAGCCTTCGAGTCAGGGTTATTTACAATGAGCAGTTCTTC	CASSLRVRVIYNEQFF
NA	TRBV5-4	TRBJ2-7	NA	TGTGCCAGCAGCGACCGGGACCTCAGCTCCTACGAGCAGTACTTC	CASSDRDLSSYEQYF
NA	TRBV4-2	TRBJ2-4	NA	TGTGCCAGCAGCCAGGGACCGTGGGGGGCGGAGATAGCCAAAAACATTCAGTACTTC	CASSQGPWGAEIAKNIQYF
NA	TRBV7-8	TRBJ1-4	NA	TGTGCCAGCAGCTTAAAGGCTTTGATTGCAACTAATGAAAAACTGTTTTTT	CASSLKALIATNEKLFF
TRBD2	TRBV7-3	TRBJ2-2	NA	TGTGCCAGCAGCTCGGGACTAGCGGGGGACGCCGGGGAGCTGTTTTTT	CASSSGLAGDAGELFF
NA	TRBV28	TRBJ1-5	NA	TGTGCCAGCAGTCTTGGGGGGGCTGGCAATCAGCCCCAGCATTTT	CASSLGGAGNQPQHF
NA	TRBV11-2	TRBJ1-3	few	TGTGCCAGCAGCTTAGGTCTGTTCTGGGGACCAGGAAACACCATATATTTT	CASSLGLFWGPGNTIYF
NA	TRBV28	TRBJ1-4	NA	TGTGCCAGCAGTCCCCGAGGGGGGCTGGCTAATGAAAAACTGTTTTTT	CASSPRGGLANEKLFF
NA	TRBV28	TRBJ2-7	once	TGTGCCAGCAGCCCCGTGAACTCCTACGAGCAGTACTTC	CASSPVNSYEQYF
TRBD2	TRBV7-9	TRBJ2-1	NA	TGTGCCAGTGGGACTAGCGGGGGGTTAGGCGGTGAGCAGTTCTTC	CASGTSGGLGGEQFF
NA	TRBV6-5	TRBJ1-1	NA	TGTGCCAGCAGGTCCCAGGGGAACACTGAAGCTTTCTTT	CASRSQGNTEAFF
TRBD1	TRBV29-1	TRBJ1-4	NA	TGCAGCGTATCAGGGGACAGGGGGCCTGCTAATGAAAAACTGTTTTTT	CSVSGDRGPANEKLFF
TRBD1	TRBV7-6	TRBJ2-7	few	TGTGCCAGCAGCTCCCGGGACAGGGACTACGAGCAGTACTTC	CASSSRDRDYEQYF
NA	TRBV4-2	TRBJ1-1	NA	TGTGCCAGCAGCCCCGGACCCTCGGGCACTGAAGCTTTCTTT	CASSPGPSGTEAFF
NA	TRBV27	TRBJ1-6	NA	TGTGCCAGCAGAGGAGAGGGCATCCGTTCACCCCTCCACTTT	CASRGEGIRSPLHF
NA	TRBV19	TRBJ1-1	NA	TGTGCCAGTAGTACCCCCGGTTGGACTGAAGCTTTCTTT	CASSTPGWTEAFF
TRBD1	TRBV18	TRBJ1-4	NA	TGTGCCAGCTCGCCACAGGGGGCGAGCGGTGAAAAACTGTTTTTT	CASSPQGASGEKLFF